The entry below describes one T cell receptor beta chain. The ends lost 5 bases at V and 2 bases at J; junction bases unmatched: 5. This CDR3 has 14 amino acids. The germline CDR1 and CDR2 sequences are KGHSH and LQKENI. These data originate in a study of blood T cell repertoires in COVID-19. Libraries were prepared by immunoSEQ multiplex PCR; TCRdb keeps only in-frame clonotypes and omits some of them. The sample includes around 20,000 clones, roughly 89% of them seen just once. This clonotype was sampled from a human donor in a cohort sampled during active COVID-19. The donor label of this sample is uncertain. The chain has TRBV18 and TRBJ2-7; 8 nucleotides agree with TRBD2. Specimen: peripheral blood. CDR3 sequence: CASSLAGTTYEQYF. As DNA, the CDR3 is TGTGCCAGCTCATTAGCGGGAACCACCTACGAGCAGTACTTC.